The sequence of this T cell receptor beta chain was determined in a study of blood T cell repertoires in COVID-19. Study information: The United States, Italy and Spain supplied acute and convalescent COVID-19 samples. In each case, the material was cDNA or gDNA derived from T cells, B-cell-depleted T cells, or PBMCs.

This clone has a single count. Authors' analysis steps: Amplified reference gene primers provided the basis for estimating nucleated cell counts. TCRdb keeps only in-frame clones here, not all; method: immunoSEQ multiplex PCR. The V and J calls and clone size are taken from that table; D and trimming were inferred from the DNA. The sample has some 20,000 clones, 82% seen once. The CDR3 has 15 residues. Germline V CDR1 and CDR2: SGHTS, YDEGEE. The chain links TRBV5-8 to TRBJ1-4; 7 nucleotides align to TRBD1. The TCR originated in a human donor in a cohort sampled during active COVID-19. The sample consisted of peripheral blood. The DNA of the CDR3 is TGTGCGCAAGGGCCCCAGGGGGCAACTAATGAAAAACTGTTTTTT. It codes for CAQGPQGATNEKLFF.